This is a list of T cell receptor beta chains from one sample in a study of human T cells and chemical hapten exposure. TCRdb reanalysed the RACE reads using MiXCR and keeps one entry per CDR3 protein. The table includes roughly 94,000 distinct CDR3 sequences, about 9% detected once. The sequenced sample was whole blood, obtained in connection with sensitization to the hapten diphenylcyclopropenone (DPC). All receptors derive from a woman in her forties with alopecia areata. Some clones in this sample may be carry-over from other donors' samples. Both conserved end residues are part of each CDR3. D genes are given only for firm matches. Expanded clones get a size class; other rows say once, few or many, or leave the size out.

NA	TRBV19	TRBD2	TRBJ2-2	TGTGCCAGTTGCAGGGGACTAGCGGGAGAAGGTACCGGGGAGCTGTTTTTT	CASCRGLAGEGTGELFF
few	TRBV18	TRBD1	TRBJ2-6	TGTGCCAGCTCACCGATTACAGGGGGAAAACGAGTCCTGACTTTC	CASSPITGGKRVLTF
many	TRBV28	TRBD1	TRBJ2-7	TGTGCCAGCAGTTTAACGGGACAGGGCTACGAGCAGTACTTC	CASSLTGQGYEQYF
NA	TRBV7-9	TRBD1	TRBJ1-1	TGTGCCAGCAGTGAACCCGGGACAGGGGGTTCGAACACTGAAGCTTTCTTT	CASSEPGTGGSNTEAFF
many	TRBV6-1	TRBD1	TRBJ2-3	TGTGCCAGCAGAAGGGACAGTAGCACAGATACGCAGTATTTT	CASRRDSSTDTQYF
few	TRBV29-1	NA	TRBJ2-7	TGCAGCGTTGGACGCAACCTCCACGAGCAGTACTTC	CSVGRNLHEQYF
many	TRBV3-1	NA	TRBJ2-1	TGTGCCAGCAGCCAAAACATTCTTATGGATGAGCAGTTCTTC	CASSQNILMDEQFF
many	TRBV7-9	NA	TRBJ2-3	TGTGCCAGCAGCCCTTCAGGCACAGATACGCAGTATTTT	CASSPSGTDTQYF
few	TRBV6-2/TRBV6-3	TRBD1	TRBJ2-7	TGTGCCAGCAGCCTAGGACAGGGGCTGTTTGAGCAGTACTTC	CASSLGQGLFEQYF
many	TRBV5-1	NA	TRBJ2-7	TGCGCCAGCAGCGACCCGGGTGCCTACGAGCAGTACTTC	CASSDPGAYEQYF
NA	TRBV6-2/TRBV6-3	TRBD2	TRBJ2-3	TGTGCCAGCAGAAGGACTAGCGGGAGCCAAGATACGCAGTATTTT	CASRRTSGSQDTQYF
many	TRBV7-7	NA	TRBJ2-5	TGTGCTAGCAGCCCGTGGGGGCGAGAGACCCAGTACTTC	CASSPWGRETQYF
NA	TRBV4-3	NA	TRBJ1-2	TGCGCCAGCAGCCAAGTAGGTGCTAACTATGGCTACACCTTC	CASSQVGANYGYTF
many	TRBV27	TRBD2	TRBJ2-3	TGTGCCAGCAGTTTGACTAGCGGGATAAGCACAGATACGCAGTATTTT	CASSLTSGISTDTQYF
many	TRBV6-1	NA	TRBJ1-1	TGTGCCAGCAGCGGAGGACACCGTCCGTCCACTGAAGCTTTCTTT	CASSGGHRPSTEAFF
NA	TRBV28	NA	TRBJ2-5	TGTGCCAGCAGCCCGAACGGAGGGGAAGAGACCCAGTACTTC	CASSPNGGEETQYF
NA	TRBV2	TRBD2	TRBJ2-1	TGTGCCATCAAACCTGGGACTAGCGGGGGTAATGAGCAGTTCTTC	CAIKPGTSGGNEQFF
many	TRBV18	TRBD2	TRBJ2-7	TGTGCCAGCTCACCACCGGGACTAGCTCGCGACGAGCAGTACTTC	CASSPPGLARDEQYF
NA	TRBV6-5	NA	TRBJ2-7	TGTGCCAGCAGCGTTTGGTCCTGGGACGAGCAGTACTTC	CASSVWSWDEQYF
many	TRBV6-6	NA	TRBJ2-2	TGTGCCAGCGCCCGGACGGAAACCGGGGAGCTGTTTTTT	CASARTETGELFF
NA	TRBV28	NA	TRBJ2-1	TGTGCCAGCAGTTTAATTGGGGTAGCTAGTAATGAGCAGTTCTTC	CASSLIGVASNEQFF
few	TRBV2	NA	TRBJ2-3	TGTGCCAGCAGGCGTACTAGTGCAGATACGCAGTATTTT	CASRRTSADTQYF
few	TRBV5-1	NA	TRBJ1-1	TGCGCCAGCAGCCCACAGGGACAGAACACTGAAGCTTTCTTT	CASSPQGQNTEAFF
few	TRBV27	NA	TRBJ1-5	TGTGCCAGCAGTCAGGGCAGGGAACAGCCCCAGCATTTT	CASSQGREQPQHF
NA	TRBV4-1	NA	TRBJ2-7	TGCGCCAGCAGCAGACGGGCCACAGGATCCGCGAGGGACGAGCAGTACTTC	CASSRRATGSARDEQYF
NA	TRBV12-3/TRBV12-4	TRBD1	TRBJ2-1	TGTGCCAGCAGTCCGGACAGGGGATCTGTGAATGAGCAGTTCTTC	CASSPDRGSVNEQFF
many	TRBV3-1	NA	TRBJ2-4	TGTGCCAGCAGCCATTATTTTCCCCCTGGAGCCAAAAACATTCAGTACTTC	CASSHYFPPGAKNIQYF
many	TRBV6-5	TRBD1	TRBJ2-4	TGTGCCAGCAGTCGCACAGGGGGCCTTGACATTCAGTACTTC	CASSRTGGLDIQYF
many	TRBV14	TRBD1	TRBJ2-2	TGTGCCAGCAGCCAGGACAGGGGGCAGGTTGCCGGGGAGCTGTTTTTT	CASSQDRGQVAGELFF
few	TRBV6-1	NA	TRBJ1-5	TGTGCCAGCAGTGAAGCTTCCCTTAGCAATCAGCCCCAGCATTTT	CASSEASLSNQPQHF
NA	TRBV7-2	TRBD2	TRBJ2-1	TGTGCCAGCAGGAGACTAGCGGGATACAATGAGCAGTTCTTC	CASRRLAGYNEQFF
NA	TRBV6-2/TRBV6-3	NA	TRBJ1-5	TGTGCCAGCAGCCAACAGGGCACGGGACAGCCCCAGCATTTT	CASSQQGTGQPQHF
NA	TRBV7-9	TRBD2	TRBJ2-5	TGTGCCAGCAGAGGGACTAGCGGAGGAGAGACCCAGTACTTC	CASRGTSGGETQYF
many	TRBV5-1	NA	TRBJ2-3	TGCGCCAGCAGCGCGGGGGACATCACAGATACGCAGTATTTT	CASSAGDITDTQYF